This T cell receptor (beta chain) was observed in a study of T cell repertoires in cytomegalovirus infection. The CDR3 totals 14 residues. J was trimmed by 11 bases and V by 6 bases; bases with no gene match: 13. The V gene's germline CDR1 is SQVTM and CDR2 ANQGSEA. As regards this clonotype: Its target is not known.

Via MiXCR, TCRdb re-called the reads, giving one row per CDR3 protein. The data show about 340,000 distinct CDR3 sequences, under 35% seen once. The sequencing here drew on cultured PBMCs, taken from culture after CMV antigen stimulation. The chain links TRBV29-1 to TRBJ1-4, with 9 positions matching TRBD1. The TCR comes from a human donor in good health (CMV status not recorded). Some clones in this sample may be carry-over from other donors' samples. CDR3: CSVGQGTGREKLFF. In DNA, the CDR3 is TGCAGCGTGGGTCAAGGGACAGGGCGGGAGAAACTGTTTTTT.